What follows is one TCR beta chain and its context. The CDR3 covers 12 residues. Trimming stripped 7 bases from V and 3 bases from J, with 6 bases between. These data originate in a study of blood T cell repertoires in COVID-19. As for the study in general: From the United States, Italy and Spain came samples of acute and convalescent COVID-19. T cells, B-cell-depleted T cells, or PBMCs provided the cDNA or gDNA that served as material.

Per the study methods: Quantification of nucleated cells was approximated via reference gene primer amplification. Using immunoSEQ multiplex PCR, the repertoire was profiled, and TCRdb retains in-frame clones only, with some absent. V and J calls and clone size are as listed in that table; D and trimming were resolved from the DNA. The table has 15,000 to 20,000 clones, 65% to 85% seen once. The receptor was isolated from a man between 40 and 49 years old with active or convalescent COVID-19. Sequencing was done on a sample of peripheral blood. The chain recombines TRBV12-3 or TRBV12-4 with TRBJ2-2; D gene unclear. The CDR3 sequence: CASTSDTGELFF. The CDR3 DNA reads TGTGCCAGCACCTCGGACACCGGGGAGCTGTTTTTT.